Below, 3 T cell receptor beta chains from the same sample are listed, as sequenced in a study of shared clonotypes between healthy human individuals. Generated by immunoSEQ multiplex PCR, the TCRdb table keeps only in-frame clones and is missing some. The sample has roughly 2,300,000 clones; around 92% are singletons. Material: naive CD4+ T cells from PBMCs. Subset described: CD45RA+ positively selected. All receptors derive from a man younger than 35 in good health. Some clones in this sample may be carry-over from other donors' samples.

This chain links TRBV11-1 with TRBJ2-1; TRBD2 matches 9 bases. V lost 7 bases to trimming and J lost 4 bases; unmatched junction nucleotides: 8. The germline gives CDR1 SGHAT, CDR2 FQDESV (reference sequence). CDR3 length equals 15 residues. CDR3 in DNA: TGTGCCAGCACCCGTAACGGACTAGCGTACAATGAGCAGTTCTTC. Translating it yields CASTRNGLAYNEQFF.

CDR3 bases: TGTGCCAGCAGTTCACAGCGCCTCGAGCAGTACTTC. It specifies CASSSQRLEQYF. The gene calls are TRBV28 and TRBJ2-7; D is ambiguous. Trimming left V 4 bases short and J 6 bases short, with 10 bases between. The CDR3 length is 12 residues. Germline V gene lookup returns CDR1 MDHEN and CDR2 SYDVKM.

A few counts support this clone. The chain employs TRBV6-5 and TRBJ2-7; D may be TRBD1 (5 bases). Germline values: CDR1 MNHEY, CDR2 SVGAGI. V was clipped by 6 bases and J by 2 bases, with 14 bases between them. CDR3 size: 14 residues. The CDR3 sequence is CASRSNRWAYEQYF. Here the CDR3 DNA reads TGTGCCAGCAGAAGTAACAGGTGGGCCTACGAGCAGTACTTC.